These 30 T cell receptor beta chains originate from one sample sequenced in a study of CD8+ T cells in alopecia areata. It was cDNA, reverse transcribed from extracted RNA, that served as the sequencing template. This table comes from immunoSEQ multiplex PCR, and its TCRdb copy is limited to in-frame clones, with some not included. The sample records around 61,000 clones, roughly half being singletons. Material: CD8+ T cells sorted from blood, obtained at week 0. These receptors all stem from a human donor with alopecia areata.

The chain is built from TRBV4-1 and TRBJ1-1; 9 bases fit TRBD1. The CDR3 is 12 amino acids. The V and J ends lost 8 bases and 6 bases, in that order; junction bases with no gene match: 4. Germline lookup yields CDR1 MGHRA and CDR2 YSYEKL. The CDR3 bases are TGCGCCAGCCAGGACAGGGGCCCTGAAGCTTTCTTT. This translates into CASQDRGPEAFF.

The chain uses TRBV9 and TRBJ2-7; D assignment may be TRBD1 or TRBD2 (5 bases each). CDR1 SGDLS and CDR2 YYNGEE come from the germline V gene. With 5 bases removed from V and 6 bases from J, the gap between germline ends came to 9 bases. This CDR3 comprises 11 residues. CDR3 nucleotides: TGTGCCAGCAGTGGGACGGGCGAGCAGTACTTC. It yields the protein CASSGTGEQYF.

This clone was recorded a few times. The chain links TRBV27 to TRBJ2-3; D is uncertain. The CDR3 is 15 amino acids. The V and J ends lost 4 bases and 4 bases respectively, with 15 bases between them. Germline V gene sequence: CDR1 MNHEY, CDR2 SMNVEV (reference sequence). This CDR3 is CASSSLGRTADTQYF. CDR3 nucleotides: TGTGCCAGCAGTTCATTAGGACGTACCGCAGATACGCAGTATTTT.

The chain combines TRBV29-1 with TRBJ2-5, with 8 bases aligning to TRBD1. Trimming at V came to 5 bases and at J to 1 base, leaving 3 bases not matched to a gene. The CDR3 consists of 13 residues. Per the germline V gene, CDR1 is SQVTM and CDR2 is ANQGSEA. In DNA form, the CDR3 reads TGCAGCGTTACAACAGGGGGCCAAGAGACCCAGTACTTC. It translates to CSVTTGGQETQYF.

As DNA, the CDR3 is TGTGCCAGCAGCGGTGAGGCTGCAGTTCTCGGCTACACCTTC. Translation: CASSGEAAVLGYTF. V usage is TRBV7-9 and J usage is TRBJ1-2; no clear D gene. The CDR3 covers 14 residues. CDR1 is SEHNR and CDR2 is FQNEAQ in the germline V gene (reference sequence). The V end was cut by 5 bases, the J end by 8 bases, with 18 bases between.

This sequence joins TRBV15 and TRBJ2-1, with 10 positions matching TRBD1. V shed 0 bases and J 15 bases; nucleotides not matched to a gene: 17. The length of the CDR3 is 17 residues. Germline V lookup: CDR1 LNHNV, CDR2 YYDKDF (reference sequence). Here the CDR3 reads CATSRDRGTGANPDPFF. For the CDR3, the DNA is TGTGCCACCAGCAGAGATCGAGGGACAGGGGCCAACCCCGACCCGTTCTTC.

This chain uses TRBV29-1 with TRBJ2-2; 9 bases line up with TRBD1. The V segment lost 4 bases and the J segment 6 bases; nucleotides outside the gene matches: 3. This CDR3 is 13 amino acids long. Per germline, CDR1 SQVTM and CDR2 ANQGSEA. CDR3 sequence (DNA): TGCAGCGTTGCTAGGACAGGGGCCGGGGAGCTGTTTTTT. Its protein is CSVARTGAGELFF.

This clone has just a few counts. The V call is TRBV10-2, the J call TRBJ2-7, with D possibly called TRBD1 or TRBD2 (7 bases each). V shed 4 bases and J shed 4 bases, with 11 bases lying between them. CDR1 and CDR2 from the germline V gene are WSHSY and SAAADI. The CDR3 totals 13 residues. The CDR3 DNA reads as TGCGCCAGCAGTGCCCAGGGGGGGTACGAGCAGTACTTC. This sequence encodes CASSAQGGYEQYF.

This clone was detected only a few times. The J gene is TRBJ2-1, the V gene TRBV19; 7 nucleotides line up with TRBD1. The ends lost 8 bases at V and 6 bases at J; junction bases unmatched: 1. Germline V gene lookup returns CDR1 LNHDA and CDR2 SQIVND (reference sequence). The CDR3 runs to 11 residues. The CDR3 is CASRDSNEQFF. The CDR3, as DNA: TGTGCCAGTCGGGACAGCAATGAGCAGTTCTTC.

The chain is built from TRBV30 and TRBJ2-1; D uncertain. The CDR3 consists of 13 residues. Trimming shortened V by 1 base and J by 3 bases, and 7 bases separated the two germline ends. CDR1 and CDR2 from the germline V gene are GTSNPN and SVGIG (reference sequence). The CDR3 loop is CAWSDNFYNEQFF. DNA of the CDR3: TGTGCCTGGAGTGATAACTTCTACAATGAGCAGTTCTTC.

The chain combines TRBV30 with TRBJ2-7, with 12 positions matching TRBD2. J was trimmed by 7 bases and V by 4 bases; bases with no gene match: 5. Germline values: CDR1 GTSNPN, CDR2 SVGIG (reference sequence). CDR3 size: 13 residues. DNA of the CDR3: TGTGCCTGGACGATGACTAGCGGGAGTGAGCAGTACTTC. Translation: CAWTMTSGSEQYF. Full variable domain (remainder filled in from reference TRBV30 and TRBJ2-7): SQTIHQWPATLVQPVGSPLSLECTVEGTSNPNLYWYRQAAGRGLQLLFYSVGIGQISSEVPQNLSASRPQDRQFILSSKKLLLSDSGFYLCAWTMTSGSEQYFGPGTRLTVT.

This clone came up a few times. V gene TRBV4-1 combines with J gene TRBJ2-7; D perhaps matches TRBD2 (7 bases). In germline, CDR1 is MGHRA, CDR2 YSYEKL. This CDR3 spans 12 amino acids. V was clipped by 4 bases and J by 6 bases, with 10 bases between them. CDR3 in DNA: TGCGCCAGCAGCCCCCGGGGGGCCGAGCAGTACTTC. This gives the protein CASSPRGAEQYF.

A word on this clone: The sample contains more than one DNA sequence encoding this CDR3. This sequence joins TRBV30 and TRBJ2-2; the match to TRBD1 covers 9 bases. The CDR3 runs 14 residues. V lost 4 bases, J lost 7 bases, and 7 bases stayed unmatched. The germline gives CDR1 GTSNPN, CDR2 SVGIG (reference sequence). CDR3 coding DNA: TGTGCCTGGAAGGGGACAGGGTCTCTCGGGGAGCTGTTTTTT. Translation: CAWKGTGSLGELFF. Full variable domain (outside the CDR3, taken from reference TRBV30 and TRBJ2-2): SQTIHQWPATLVQPVGSPLSLECTVEGTSNPNLYWYRQAAGRGLQLLFYSVGIGQISSEVPQNLSASRPQDRQFILSSKKLLLSDSGFYLCAWKGTGSLGELFFGEGSRLTVL.

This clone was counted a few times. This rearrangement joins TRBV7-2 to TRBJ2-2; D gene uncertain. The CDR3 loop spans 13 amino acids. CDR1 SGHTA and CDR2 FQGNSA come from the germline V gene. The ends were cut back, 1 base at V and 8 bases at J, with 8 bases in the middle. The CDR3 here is CASSLVGVGELFF. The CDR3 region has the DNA TGTGCCAGCAGCTTAGTTGGGGTAGGGGAGCTGTTTTTT.

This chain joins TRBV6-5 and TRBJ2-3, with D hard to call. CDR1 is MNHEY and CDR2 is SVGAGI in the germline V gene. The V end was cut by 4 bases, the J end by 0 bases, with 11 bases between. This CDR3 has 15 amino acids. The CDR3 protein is CASSSLATSTDTQYF. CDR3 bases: TGTGCCAGCAGTTCCCTGGCGACAAGCACAGATACGCAGTATTTT.

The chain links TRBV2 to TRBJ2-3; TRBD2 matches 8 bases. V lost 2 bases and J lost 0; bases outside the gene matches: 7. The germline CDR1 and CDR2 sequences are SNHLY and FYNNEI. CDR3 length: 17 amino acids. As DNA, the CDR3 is TGTGCCAGCAGTGAAACGGCTAGCGGGTCGAGCACAGATACGCAGTATTTT. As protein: CASSETASGSSTDTQYF.

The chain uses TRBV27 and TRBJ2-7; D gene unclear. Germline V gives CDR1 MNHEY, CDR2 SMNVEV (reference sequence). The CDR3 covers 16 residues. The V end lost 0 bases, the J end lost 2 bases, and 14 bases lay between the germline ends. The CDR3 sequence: CASSLSSRTDTYEQYF. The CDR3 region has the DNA TGTGCCAGCAGTTTATCTTCCCGGACGGATACCTACGAGCAGTACTTC.

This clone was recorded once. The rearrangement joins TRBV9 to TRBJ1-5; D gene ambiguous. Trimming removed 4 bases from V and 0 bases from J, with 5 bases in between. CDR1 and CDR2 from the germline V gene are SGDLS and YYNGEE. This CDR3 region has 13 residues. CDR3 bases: TGTGCCAGCAGCATAGGTAGCAATCAGCCCCAGCATTTT. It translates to CASSIGSNQPQHF.

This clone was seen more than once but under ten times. In nucleotides, the CDR3 is TGTGCCAGCAGCTCCGGGGCATTTTCCGATACGCAGTATTTT. This gives the protein CASSSGAFSDTQYF. The rearrangement uses TRBV7-8 and TRBJ2-3, with D perhaps matching TRBD1 or TRBD2 (5 bases each). The CDR3 has 14 residues. Germline values: CDR1 SGHVS, CDR2 FQNEAQ. Trimming took 4 bases from V and 6 from J, leaving 14 bases between them.

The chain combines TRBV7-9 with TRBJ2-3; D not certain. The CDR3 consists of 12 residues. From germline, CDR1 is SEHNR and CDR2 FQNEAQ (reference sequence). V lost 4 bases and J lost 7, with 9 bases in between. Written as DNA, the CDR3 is TGTGCCAGCAGCTCCGAGGATAATACGCAGTATTTT. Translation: CASSSEDNTQYF.

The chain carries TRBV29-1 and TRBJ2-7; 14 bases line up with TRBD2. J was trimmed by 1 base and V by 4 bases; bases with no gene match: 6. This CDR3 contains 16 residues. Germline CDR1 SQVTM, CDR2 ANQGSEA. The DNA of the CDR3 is TGCAGCGTTGTGGGAGGACTAGCGGGAGGATCCTACGAGCAGTACTTC. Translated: CSVVGGLAGGSYEQYF.

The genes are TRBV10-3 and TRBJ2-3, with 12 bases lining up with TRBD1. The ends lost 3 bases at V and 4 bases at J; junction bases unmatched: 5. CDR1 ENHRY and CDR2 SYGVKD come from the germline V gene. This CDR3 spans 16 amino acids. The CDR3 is CAISEGTGGKPDTQYF. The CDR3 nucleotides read TGTGCCATCAGTGAAGGGACAGGGGGCAAGCCAGATACGCAGTATTTT.

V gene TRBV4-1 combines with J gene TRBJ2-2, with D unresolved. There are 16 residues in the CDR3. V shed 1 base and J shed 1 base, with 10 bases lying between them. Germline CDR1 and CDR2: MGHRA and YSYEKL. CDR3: CASSQVLGGNTGELFF. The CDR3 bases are TGCGCCAGCAGCCAAGTATTAGGCGGGAACACCGGGGAGCTGTTTTTT.

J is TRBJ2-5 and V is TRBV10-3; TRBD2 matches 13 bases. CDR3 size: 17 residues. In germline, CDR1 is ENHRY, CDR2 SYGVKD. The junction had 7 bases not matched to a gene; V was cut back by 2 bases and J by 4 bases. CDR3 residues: CAISEPWTSGRRETQYF. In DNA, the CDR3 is TGTGCCATCAGTGAGCCGTGGACTAGCGGGAGACGAGAGACCCAGTACTTC.

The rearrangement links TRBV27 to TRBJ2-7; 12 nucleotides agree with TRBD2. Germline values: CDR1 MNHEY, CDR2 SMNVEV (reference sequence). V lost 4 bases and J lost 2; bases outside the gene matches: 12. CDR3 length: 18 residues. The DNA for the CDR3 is TGTGCCAGCAGTTCCACCACGGGACTAGCGGGTGTAGCCTACGAGCAGTACTTC. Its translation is CASSSTTGLAGVAYEQYF.

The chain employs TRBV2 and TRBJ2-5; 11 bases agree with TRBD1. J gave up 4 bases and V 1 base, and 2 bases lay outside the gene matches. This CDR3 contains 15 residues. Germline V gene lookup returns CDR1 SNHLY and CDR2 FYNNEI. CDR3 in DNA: TGTGCCAGCAGTGAAGGGACAGGGGGCATAGAGACCCAGTACTTC. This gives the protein CASSEGTGGIETQYF.

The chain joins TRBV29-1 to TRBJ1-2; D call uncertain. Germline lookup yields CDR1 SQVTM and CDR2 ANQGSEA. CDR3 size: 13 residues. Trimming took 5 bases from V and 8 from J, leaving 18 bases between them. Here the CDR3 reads CSVPLPAAEGYTF. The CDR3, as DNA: TGCAGCGTTCCCCTTCCGGCAGCAGAGGGCTACACCTTC.

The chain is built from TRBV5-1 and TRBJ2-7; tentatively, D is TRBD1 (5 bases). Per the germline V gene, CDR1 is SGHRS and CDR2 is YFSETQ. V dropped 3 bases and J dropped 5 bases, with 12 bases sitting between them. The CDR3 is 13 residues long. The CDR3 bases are TGCGCCAGCAGCTATGTAGGGGTCAACGAGCAGTACTTC. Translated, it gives CASSYVGVNEQYF.

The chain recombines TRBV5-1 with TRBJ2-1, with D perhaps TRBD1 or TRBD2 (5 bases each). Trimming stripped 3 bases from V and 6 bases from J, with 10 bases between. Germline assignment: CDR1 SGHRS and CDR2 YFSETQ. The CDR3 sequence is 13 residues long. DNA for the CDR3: TGCGCCAGCAGCTACCTGGGACCCAATGAGCAGTTCTTC. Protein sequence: CASSYLGPNEQFF.

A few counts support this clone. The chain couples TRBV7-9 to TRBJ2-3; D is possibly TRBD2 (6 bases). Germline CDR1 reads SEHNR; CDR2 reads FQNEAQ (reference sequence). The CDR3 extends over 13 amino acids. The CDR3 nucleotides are TGTGCAACATTTTGGCGGGAAACAGATACGCAGTATTTT. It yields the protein CATFWRETDTQYF.